This TCR beta chain derives from a study of blood T cells in healthy people across ages. Across the whole study: About one barcoded beta molecule was captured per two T cells (by template switching).

The V and J ends lost 3 bases and 10 bases respectively, with 13 bases between them. The CDR3 runs to 13 residues. It was with a sample-barcoded 5' primer and a J-beta primer mix that a second PCR of about 6 to 12 cycles was run. A single record per CDR3 protein comes from TCRdb applying MiXCR to the 5' RACE reads. This repertoire shows some 1.5 million distinct CDR3 sequences, 28% found once; its top ten account for 7.7%. Total RNA extraction produced at least 5.5 micrograms (per sample) for the study. This clonotype was seen only a few times. A much larger clone sits a single nucleotide away, making a read error possible.

The receptor was isolated from a woman aged 30 to 39 in good health. The sample taken for sequencing was blood. The V call is TRBV12-3 or TRBV12-4, the J call TRBJ2-1; D gene ambiguous. Here the CDR3 DNA reads TGTGCCAGCAGTTTTTCACCCTCCTACGAGCAGTTCTTC. Amino acid sequence: CASSFSPSYEQFF.